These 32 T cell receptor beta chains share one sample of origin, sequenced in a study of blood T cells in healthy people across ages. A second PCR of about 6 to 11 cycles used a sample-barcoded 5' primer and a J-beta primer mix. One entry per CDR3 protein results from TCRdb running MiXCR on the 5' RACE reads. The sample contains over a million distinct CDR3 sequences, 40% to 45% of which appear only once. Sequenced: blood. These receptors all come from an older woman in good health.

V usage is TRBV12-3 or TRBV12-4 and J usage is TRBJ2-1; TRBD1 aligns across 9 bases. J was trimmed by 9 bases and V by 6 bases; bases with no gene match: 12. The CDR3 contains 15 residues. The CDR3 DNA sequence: TGTGCCAGCAGACCACCCCGAGACAGGGGGAGTGAGCAGTTCTTC. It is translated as CASRPPRDRGSEQFF.

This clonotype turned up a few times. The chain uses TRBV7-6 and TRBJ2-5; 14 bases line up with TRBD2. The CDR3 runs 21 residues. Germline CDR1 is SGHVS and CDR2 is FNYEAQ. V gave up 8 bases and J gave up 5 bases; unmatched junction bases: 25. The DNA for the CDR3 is TGTGCCAGCTCGACGGGACTAGCGGGAGTTGGGGAAGGCCCTCATCGGGAGACCCAGTACTTC. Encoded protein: CASSTGLAGVGEGPHRETQYF.

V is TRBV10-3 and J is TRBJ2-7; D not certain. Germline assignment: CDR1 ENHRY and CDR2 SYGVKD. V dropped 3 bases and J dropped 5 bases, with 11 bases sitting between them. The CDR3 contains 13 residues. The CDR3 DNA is TGTGCCATCAGTGATTACAGTCCACACGAGCAGTACTTC. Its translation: CAISDYSPHEQYF.

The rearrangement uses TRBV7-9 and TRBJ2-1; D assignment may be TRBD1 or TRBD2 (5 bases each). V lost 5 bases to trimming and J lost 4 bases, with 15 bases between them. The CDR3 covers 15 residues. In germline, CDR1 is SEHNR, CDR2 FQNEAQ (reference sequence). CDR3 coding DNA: TGTGCCAGCAGCCCCCGGGACCTTTATTACAATGAGCAGTTCTTC. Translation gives CASSPRDLYYNEQFF.

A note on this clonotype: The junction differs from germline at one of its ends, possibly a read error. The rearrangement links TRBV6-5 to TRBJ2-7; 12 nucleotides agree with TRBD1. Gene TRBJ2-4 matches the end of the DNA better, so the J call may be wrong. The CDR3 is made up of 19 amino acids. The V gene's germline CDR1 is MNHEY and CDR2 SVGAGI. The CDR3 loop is CAGSYSGTGGLLAKNIQYF. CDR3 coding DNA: TGTGCCGGCAGTTACTCCGGGACAGGGGGCCTTTTGGCCAAAAACATTCAGTACTTC.

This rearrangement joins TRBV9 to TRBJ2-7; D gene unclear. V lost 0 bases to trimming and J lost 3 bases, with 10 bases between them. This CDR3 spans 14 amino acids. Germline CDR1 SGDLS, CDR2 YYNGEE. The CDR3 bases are TGTGCCAGCAGCGTAGGTCTCCGCGGCTACGAGCAGTACTTC. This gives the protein CASSVGLRGYEQYF.

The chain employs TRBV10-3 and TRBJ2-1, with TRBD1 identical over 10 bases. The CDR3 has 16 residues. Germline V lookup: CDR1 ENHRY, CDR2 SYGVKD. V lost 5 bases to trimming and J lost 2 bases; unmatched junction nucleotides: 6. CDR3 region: CAISPGQGIPYNEQFF. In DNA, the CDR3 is TGTGCCATCAGTCCGGGACAGGGGATCCCCTACAATGAGCAGTTCTTC.

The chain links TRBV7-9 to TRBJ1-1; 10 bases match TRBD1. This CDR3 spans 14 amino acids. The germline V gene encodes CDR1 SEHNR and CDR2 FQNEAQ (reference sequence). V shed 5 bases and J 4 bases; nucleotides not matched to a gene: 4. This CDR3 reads CASSSRDRGTEAFF. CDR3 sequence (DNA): TGTGCCAGCAGCAGCCGGGACAGGGGCACTGAAGCTTTCTTT.

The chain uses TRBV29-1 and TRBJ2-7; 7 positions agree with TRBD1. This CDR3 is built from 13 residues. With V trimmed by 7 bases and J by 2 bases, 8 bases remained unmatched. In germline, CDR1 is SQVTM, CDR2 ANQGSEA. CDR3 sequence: CSGTGTETYEQYF. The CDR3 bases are TGCAGCGGAACCGGGACAGAAACCTACGAGCAGTACTTC.

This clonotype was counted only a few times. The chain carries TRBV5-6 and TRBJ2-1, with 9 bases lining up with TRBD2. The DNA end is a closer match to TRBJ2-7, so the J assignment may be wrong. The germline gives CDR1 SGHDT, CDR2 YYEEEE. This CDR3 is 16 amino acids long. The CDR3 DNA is TGTGCCAGCAGCAGACTAGCGGTCAGCTCCTACAATGAGCAGTACTTC. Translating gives CASSRLAVSSYNEQYF.

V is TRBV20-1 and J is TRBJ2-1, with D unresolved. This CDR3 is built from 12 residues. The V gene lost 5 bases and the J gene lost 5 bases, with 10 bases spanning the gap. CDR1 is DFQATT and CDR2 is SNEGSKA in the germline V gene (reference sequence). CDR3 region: CSAPFPNNEQFF. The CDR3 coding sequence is TGCAGTGCTCCATTCCCGAACAATGAGCAGTTCTTC.

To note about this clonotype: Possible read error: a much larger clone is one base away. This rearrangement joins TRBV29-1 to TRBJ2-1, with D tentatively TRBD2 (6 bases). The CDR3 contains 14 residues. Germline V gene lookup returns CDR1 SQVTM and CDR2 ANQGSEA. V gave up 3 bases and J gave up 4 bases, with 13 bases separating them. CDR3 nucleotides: TGCAGCGTTGATCAGGGACGGGGGTACAATGAGCAGTTCTTC. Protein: CSVDQGRGYNEQFF.

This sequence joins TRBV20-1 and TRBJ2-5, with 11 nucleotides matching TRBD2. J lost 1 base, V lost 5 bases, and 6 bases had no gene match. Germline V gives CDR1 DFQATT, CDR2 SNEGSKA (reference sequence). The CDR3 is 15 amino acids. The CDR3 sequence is CSAPAGTSGQETQYF. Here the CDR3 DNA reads TGCAGTGCTCCCGCCGGGACTAGCGGCCAAGAGACCCAGTACTTC.

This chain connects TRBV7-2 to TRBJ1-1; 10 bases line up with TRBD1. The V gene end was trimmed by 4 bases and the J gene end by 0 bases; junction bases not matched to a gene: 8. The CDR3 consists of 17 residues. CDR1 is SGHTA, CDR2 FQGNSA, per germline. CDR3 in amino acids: CASSWTGTGALNTEAFF. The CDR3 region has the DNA TGTGCCAGCAGCTGGACCGGGACAGGGGCACTGAACACTGAAGCTTTCTTT.

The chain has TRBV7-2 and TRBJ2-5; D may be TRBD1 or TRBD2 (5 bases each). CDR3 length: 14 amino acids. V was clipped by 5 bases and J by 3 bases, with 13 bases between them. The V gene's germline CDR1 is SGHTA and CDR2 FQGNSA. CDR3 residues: CASSPRGLKETQYF. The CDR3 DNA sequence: TGTGCCAGCAGCCCGAGGGGCTTAAAAGAGACCCAGTACTTC.

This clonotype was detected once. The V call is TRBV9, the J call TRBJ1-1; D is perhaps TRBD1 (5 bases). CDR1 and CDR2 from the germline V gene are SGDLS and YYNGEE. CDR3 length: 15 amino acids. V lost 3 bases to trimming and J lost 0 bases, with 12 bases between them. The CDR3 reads CASSEPGQMNTEAFF. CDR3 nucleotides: TGTGCCAGCAGCGAACCAGGGCAAATGAACACTGAAGCTTTCTTT.

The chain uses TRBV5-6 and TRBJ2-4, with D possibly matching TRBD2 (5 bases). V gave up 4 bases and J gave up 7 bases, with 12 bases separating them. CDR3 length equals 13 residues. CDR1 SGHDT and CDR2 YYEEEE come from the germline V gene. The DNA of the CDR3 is TGTGCCAGCAGCCTCTCTAGCAGGAACATTCAGTACTTC. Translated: CASSLSSRNIQYF.

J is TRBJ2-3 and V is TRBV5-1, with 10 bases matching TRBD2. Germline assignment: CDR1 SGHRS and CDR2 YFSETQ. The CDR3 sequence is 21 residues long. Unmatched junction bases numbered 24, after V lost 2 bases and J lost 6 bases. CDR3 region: CASSFPNGASGSSPQMDTQYF. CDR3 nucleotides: TGCGCCAGCAGCTTCCCCAATGGGGCTAGCGGGAGTAGTCCGCAGATGGATACGCAGTATTTT.

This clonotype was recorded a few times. In nucleotides, the CDR3 is TGCAGCGCTGTTTCCGGGAGGGTCGACGAGCAGTACTTC. As protein: CSAVSGRVDEQYF. The chain combines TRBV29-1 with TRBJ2-1; 8 bases are a match to TRBD2. The J call is doubtful: the DNA matches TRBJ2-7 better. The CDR3 is made up of 13 amino acids. From germline, CDR1 is SQVTM and CDR2 ANQGSEA.

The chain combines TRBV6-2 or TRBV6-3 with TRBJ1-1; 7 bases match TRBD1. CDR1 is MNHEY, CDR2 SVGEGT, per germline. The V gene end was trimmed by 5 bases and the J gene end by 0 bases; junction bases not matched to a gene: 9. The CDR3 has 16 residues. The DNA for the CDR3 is TGTGCCAGCAGTCTAAGGGGGCCCCGCATGAACACTGAAGCTTTCTTT. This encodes CASSLRGPRMNTEAFF.

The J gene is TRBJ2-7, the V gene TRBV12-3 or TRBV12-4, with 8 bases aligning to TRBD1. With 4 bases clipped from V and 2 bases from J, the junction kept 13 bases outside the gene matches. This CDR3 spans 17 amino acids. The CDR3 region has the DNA TGTGCCAGCAGTTGGAGTTTGGGAGGACAGGGACCCTACGAGCAGTACTTC. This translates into CASSWSLGGQGPYEQYF.

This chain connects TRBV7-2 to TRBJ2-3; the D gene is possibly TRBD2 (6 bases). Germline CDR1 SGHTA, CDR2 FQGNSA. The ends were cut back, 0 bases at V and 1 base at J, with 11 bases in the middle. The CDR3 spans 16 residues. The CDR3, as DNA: TGTGCCAGCAGCTTAGCGGAGGGGCCGGGCACAGATACGCAGTATTTT. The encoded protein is CASSLAEGPGTDTQYF.

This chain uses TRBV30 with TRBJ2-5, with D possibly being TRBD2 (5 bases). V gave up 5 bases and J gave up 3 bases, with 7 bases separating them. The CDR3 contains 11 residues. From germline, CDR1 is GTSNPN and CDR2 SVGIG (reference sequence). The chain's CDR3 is CAWGAEETQYF. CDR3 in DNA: TGTGCCTGGGGAGCGGAAGAGACCCAGTACTTC.

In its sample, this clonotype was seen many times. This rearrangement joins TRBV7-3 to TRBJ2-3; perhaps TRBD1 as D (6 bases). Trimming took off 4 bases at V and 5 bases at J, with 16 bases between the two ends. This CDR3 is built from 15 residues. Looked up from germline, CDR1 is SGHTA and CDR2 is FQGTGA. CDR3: CASSWTASPGDTQYF. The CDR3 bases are TGTGCCAGCAGCTGGACAGCCTCCCCCGGAGATACGCAGTATTTT.

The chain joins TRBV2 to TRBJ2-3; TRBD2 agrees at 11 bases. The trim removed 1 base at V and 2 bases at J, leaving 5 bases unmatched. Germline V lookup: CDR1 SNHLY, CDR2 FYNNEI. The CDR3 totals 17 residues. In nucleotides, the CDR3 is TGTGCCAGCAGTGAAGGGACGACTAGCGGGGACACAGATACGCAGTATTTT. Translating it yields CASSEGTTSGDTDTQYF.

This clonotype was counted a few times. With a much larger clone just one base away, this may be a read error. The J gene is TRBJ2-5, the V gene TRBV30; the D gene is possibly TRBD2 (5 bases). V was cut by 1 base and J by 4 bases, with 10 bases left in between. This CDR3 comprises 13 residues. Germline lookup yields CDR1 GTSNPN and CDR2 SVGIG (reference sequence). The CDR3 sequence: CAWSGRRGETQYF. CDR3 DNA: TGTGCCTGGAGTGGACGACGGGGAGAGACCCAGTACTTC.

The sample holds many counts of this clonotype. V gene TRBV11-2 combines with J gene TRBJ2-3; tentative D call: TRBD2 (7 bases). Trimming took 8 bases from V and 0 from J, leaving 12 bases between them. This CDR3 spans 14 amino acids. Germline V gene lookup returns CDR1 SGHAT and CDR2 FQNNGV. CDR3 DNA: TGTGCCAGCTCAAGGGGGGGGAGCACAGATACGCAGTATTTT. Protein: CASSRGGSTDTQYF.

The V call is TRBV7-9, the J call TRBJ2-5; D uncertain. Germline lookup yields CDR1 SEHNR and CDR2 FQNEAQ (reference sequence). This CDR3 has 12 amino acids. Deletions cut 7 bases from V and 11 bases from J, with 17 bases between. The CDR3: CASNIRGDEQYF. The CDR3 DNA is TGTGCCAGCAACATTCGTGGGGATGAGCAGTACTTC.

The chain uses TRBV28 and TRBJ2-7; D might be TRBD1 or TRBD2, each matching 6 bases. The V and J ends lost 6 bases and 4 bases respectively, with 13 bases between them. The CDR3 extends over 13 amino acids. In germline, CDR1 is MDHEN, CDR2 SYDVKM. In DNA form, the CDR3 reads TGTGCCAGCAGACGGGGGACAACTTACGAGCAGTACTTC. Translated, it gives CASRRGTTYEQYF.

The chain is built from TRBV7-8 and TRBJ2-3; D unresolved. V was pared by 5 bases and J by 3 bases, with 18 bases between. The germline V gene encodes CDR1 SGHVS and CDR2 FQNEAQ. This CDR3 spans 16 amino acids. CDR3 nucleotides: TGTGCCAGCAGCCGAGGATCCCCCGGGCGTACAGATACGCAGTATTTT. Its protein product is CASSRGSPGRTDTQYF.

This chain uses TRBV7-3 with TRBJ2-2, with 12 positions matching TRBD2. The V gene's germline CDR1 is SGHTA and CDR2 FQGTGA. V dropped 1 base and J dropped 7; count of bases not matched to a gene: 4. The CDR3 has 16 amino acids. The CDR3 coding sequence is TGTGCCAGCAGCTTAAGACTAGCGGGAGTTAACGGGGAGCTGTTTTTT. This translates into CASSLRLAGVNGELFF.

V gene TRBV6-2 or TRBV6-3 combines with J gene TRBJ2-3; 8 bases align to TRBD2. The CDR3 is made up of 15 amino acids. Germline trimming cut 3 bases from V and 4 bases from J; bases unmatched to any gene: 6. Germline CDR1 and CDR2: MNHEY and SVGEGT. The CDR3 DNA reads TGTGCCAGCAGTTATATAGAGCGGGGGTCAGATACGCAGTATTTT. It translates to CASSYIERGSDTQYF.